This TCR beta chain came from a study of CD8+ T cells in alopecia areata. Treatment indicated: oral pan-JAK inhibitor, 5-10 mg twice daily. Germline CDR1 reads SGHTA; CDR2 reads FQGNSA. This CDR3 has 14 residues. V lost 7 bases to trimming and J lost 3 bases, with 16 bases between them. Extracted RNA was reverse transcribed, and the resulting cDNA served as sequencing template. Assay used: immunoSEQ multiplex PCR; TCRdb lists only in-frame clones, some missing. Of fewer than 250,000 clones listed, 50% to 75% are singletons. Sequences were derived from CD4+ T cells sorted from blood, sampled at week 4, from a patient treated with tofacitinib. The TCR originated in a human donor with alopecia areata. This chain joins TRBV7-2 and TRBJ2-7; D not resolved. The CDR3 DNA reads as TGTGCCAGCACGCAAGCTAGGAATAGCTACGAGCAGTACTTC. As protein: CASTQARNSYEQYF.